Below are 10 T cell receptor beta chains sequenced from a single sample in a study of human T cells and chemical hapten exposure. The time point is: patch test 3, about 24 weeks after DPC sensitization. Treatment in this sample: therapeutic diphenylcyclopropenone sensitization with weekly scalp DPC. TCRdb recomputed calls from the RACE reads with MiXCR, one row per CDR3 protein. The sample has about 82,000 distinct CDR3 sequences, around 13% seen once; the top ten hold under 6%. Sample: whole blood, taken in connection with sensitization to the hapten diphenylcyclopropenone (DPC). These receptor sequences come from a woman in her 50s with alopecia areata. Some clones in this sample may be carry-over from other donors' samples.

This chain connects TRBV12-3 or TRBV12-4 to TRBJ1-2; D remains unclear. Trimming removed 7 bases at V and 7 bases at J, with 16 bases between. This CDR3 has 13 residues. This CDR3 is CASTLEGLRGYTF. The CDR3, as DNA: TGTGCCAGCACCCTGGAAGGGTTGCGTGGCTACACCTTC.

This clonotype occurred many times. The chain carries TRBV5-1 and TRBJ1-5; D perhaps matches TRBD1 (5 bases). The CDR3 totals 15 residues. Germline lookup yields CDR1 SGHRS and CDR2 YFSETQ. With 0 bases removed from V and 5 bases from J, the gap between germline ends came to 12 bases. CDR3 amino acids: CASSLAGQGDQPQHF. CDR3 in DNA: TGCGCCAGCAGCTTGGCTGGTCAAGGGGATCAGCCCCAGCATTTT.

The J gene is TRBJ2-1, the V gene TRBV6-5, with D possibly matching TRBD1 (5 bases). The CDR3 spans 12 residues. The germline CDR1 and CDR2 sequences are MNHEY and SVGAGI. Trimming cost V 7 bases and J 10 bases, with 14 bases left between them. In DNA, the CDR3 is TGTGCCAGCAATAGGGGCCTGGGAGAGCAGTTCTTC. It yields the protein CASNRGLGEQFF.

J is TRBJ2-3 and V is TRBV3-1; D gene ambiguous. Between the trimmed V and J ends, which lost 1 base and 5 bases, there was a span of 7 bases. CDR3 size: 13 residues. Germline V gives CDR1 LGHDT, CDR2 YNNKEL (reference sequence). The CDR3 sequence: CASSQVTLDTQYF. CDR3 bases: TGTGCCAGCAGCCAAGTTACCCTAGATACGCAGTATTTT.

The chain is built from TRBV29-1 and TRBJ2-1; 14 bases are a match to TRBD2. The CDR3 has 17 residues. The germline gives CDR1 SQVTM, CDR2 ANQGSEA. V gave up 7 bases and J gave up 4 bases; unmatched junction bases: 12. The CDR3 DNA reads TGCAGCGGACGGAGACTAGCGGGAGGGCCAGGGTACAATGAGCAGTTCTTC. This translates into CSGRRLAGGPGYNEQFF.

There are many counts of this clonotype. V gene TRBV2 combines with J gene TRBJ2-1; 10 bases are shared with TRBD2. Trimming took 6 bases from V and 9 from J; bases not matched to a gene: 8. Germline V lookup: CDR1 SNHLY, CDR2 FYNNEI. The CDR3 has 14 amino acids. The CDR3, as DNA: TGTGCCAGCAGGGGAACTAGCGGGAAAGGTGAGCAGTTCTTC. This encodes CASRGTSGKGEQFF.

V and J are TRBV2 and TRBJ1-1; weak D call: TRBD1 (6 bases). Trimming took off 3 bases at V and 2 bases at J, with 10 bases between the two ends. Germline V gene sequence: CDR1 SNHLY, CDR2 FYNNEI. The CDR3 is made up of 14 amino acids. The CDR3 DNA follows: TGTGCCAGCAGTGAGGAGGGGGGTAACACTGAAGCTTTCTTT. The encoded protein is CASSEEGGNTEAFF.

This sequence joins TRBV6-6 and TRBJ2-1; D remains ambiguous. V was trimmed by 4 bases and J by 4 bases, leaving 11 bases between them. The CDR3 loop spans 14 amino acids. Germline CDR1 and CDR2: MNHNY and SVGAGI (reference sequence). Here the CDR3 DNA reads TGTGCCAGCAGTTCGATAACAGCATACAATGAGCAGTTCTTC. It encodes CASSSITAYNEQFF.

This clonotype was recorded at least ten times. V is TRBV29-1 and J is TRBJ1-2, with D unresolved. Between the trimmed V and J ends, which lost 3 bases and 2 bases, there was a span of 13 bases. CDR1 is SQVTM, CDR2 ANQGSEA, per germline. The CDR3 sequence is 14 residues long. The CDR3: CSVDRSGANYGYTF. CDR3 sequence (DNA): TGCAGCGTTGATCGGTCAGGAGCCAACTATGGCTACACCTTC. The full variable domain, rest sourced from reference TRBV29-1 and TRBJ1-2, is SAVISQKPSRDICQRGTSLTIQCQVDSQVTMMFWYRQQPGQSLTLIATANQGSEATYESGFVIDKFPISRPNLTFSTLTVSNMSPEDSSIYLCSVDRSGANYGYTFGSGTRLTVV.

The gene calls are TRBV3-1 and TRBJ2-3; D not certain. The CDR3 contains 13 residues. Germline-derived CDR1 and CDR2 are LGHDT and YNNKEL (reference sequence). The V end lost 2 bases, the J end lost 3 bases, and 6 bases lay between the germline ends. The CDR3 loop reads CASSQFITDTQYF. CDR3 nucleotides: TGTGCCAGCAGCCAATTTATAACAGATACGCAGTATTTT.